These T cell receptor beta chains were read from a single sample in a study of control samples from healthy donors and cancer patients. The assay was immunoSEQ multiplex PCR, and TCRdb's table has in-frame clones only and misses some. Here the sample spans roughly 100,000 clones, 75% to 90% being singletons. Source material: blood. The receptors were gathered from a man aged 30 to 39 in good health. Both conserved end residues are part of each CDR3. D genes are given only for firm matches. Rows give clone size only sometimes, using once, few, many, or a class for an expanded clone.

size	J	D	V	DNA	CDR3
NA	TRBJ1-2	NA	TRBV19	TGTGCCAGTATTGGCAGGGTAGCTGGCTACACCTTC	CASIGRVAGYTF
NA	TRBJ1-3	NA	TRBV5-8	TGTGCCAGCAGCTTGAACAGGGGAAACACCATATATTTT	CASSLNRGNTIYF
NA	TRBJ1-5	NA	TRBV6-6	TGTGCCAGCAGTTACGTAGCGACTAGCAATCAGCCCCAGCATTTT	CASSYVATSNQPQHF
NA	TRBJ2-3	NA	TRBV5-8	TGTGCCAGCAGCCGGGGCGAGACAGATACGCAGTATTTT	CASSRGETDTQYF
NA	TRBJ2-5	TRBD2	TRBV9	TGTGCCAGCAGCCCACGGACTAGCGTGGAGACCCAGTACTTC	CASSPRTSVETQYF
NA	TRBJ1-6	NA	TRBV11-2	TGTGCCAGCAGCTTAGTTAATGGGAATTCACCCCTCCACTTT	CASSLVNGNSPLHF
NA	TRBJ2-5	TRBD1	TRBV9	TGTGCCAGCAGCGGGACAGGGGTAGGAGAGACCCAGTACTTC	CASSGTGVGETQYF
NA	TRBJ2-5	TRBD2	TRBV28	TGTGGGGCCCCCGGACTAGCGGGAGGAAGGCAAGAGACCCAGTACTTC	CGAPGLAGGRQETQYF
NA	TRBJ1-5	NA	TRBV6-5	TGTGCCAGCAGTCGAGATAGCAATCAGCCCCAGCATTTT	CASSRDSNQPQHF
NA	TRBJ1-2	TRBD1	TRBV2	TGTGCCAGCAGGGACCGGGACAGGGATGGCTACACCTTC	CASRDRDRDGYTF
NA	TRBJ1-4	NA	TRBV5-1	TGCGCCAGCAGCTTGGCCAACGGGTTCACAACTAATGAAAAACTGTTTTTT	CASSLANGFTTNEKLFF
NA	TRBJ2-3	TRBD1	TRBV5-1	TGCGCCAGCGGGCGGAGGGGACAGGGGGACACAGATACGCAGTATTTT	CASGRRGQGDTDTQYF
NA	TRBJ2-2	NA	TRBV6-2/TRBV6-3	TGTGCCAGCAGTTACGAAATGGGCGGGGTGAACACCGGGGAGCTGTTTTTT	CASSYEMGGVNTGELFF
NA	TRBJ2-7	NA	TRBV6-5	TGTGCCAGCCTTGAGGAGGGTGCCTACGAGCAGTACTTC	CASLEEGAYEQYF
NA	TRBJ1-2	NA	TRBV5-1	TGCGCCAGCAGCTTGTGGGGGACGGACTATGGCTACACCTTC	CASSLWGTDYGYTF
NA	TRBJ2-1	NA	TRBV5-5	TGTGCCAGCAGCTTGGCTCTTGAGCAGTTCTTC	CASSLALEQFF
NA	TRBJ1-1	NA	TRBV15	TGTGCCACCAGCAGAGGGTACACCAACACTGAAGCTTTCTTT	CATSRGYTNTEAFF
NA	TRBJ1-2	TRBD1	TRBV2	TGTGCCAGCAGTGGGACAGGGGAGGGCTATGGCTACACCTTC	CASSGTGEGYGYTF
NA	TRBJ2-1	NA	TRBV18	TGTGCCAGCTCACCATTCGAGCGGGCCCGTGAGCAGTTCTTC	CASSPFERAREQFF
NA	TRBJ2-2	TRBD1	TRBV15	TGTGCCACCAGTACAGGGGTCAGAACCGGGGAGCTGTTTTTT	CATSTGVRTGELFF
NA	TRBJ2-7	NA	TRBV11-2	TGTGCCAGCAGACAAGCCGTAAGCAGCTCCTACGAGCAGTACTTC	CASRQAVSSSYEQYF
NA	TRBJ2-7	TRBD2	TRBV28	TGTGCAGCCCGGGGAGCGGGAGGGACCTACGAGCAGTACTTC	CAARGAGGTYEQYF
NA	TRBJ2-5	NA	TRBV7-9	TGTGCCAGCAGCCAGGCGGCACGGGAGACCCAGTACTTC	CASSQAARETQYF
NA	TRBJ1-2	NA	TRBV6-2/TRBV6-3	TGTGCCAGCAGTTACTCGCAGGGGTCCAACTATGGCTACACCTTC	CASSYSQGSNYGYTF
few	TRBJ1-2	NA	TRBV29-1	TGCAGCGTCGAAGGGGCGGGGGGCTACACCTTC	CSVEGAGGYTF
NA	TRBJ1-6	TRBD1	TRBV4-1	TGCGCCAGCAGCCAAGGGTCCCCCGGGACAGCTACGGCCCTCCACTTT	CASSQGSPGTATALHF
NA	TRBJ1-3	TRBD1	TRBV28	TGTGCCAGCAGTCCCGACAGGGTTGGAAACACCATATATTTT	CASSPDRVGNTIYF
NA	TRBJ2-2	TRBD2	TRBV19	TGTGCCAGTAGTATCTTAGGCGGGGGTGGATCCGGGGAGCTGTTTTTT	CASSILGGGGSGELFF
NA	TRBJ1-2	TRBD1	TRBV6-5	TGTGCCAGCAGTTACTCGAGGGGGACAGCTCTCCATGGCTACACCTTC	CASSYSRGTALHGYTF
NA	TRBJ1-2	NA	TRBV6-2/TRBV6-3	TGTGCCAGCAGTTCGGAGCAGGGGAGTGGCTACACCTTC	CASSSEQGSGYTF
NA	TRBJ1-2	NA	TRBV19	TGTGCCAGTAGTTCGCAGGGCGTAATCAGTGGCTACACCTTC	CASSSQGVISGYTF
NA	TRBJ1-5	NA	TRBV4-3	TGCGCCAGCAGCCAAGTCCTTAGCAATCAGCCCCAGCATTTT	CASSQVLSNQPQHF